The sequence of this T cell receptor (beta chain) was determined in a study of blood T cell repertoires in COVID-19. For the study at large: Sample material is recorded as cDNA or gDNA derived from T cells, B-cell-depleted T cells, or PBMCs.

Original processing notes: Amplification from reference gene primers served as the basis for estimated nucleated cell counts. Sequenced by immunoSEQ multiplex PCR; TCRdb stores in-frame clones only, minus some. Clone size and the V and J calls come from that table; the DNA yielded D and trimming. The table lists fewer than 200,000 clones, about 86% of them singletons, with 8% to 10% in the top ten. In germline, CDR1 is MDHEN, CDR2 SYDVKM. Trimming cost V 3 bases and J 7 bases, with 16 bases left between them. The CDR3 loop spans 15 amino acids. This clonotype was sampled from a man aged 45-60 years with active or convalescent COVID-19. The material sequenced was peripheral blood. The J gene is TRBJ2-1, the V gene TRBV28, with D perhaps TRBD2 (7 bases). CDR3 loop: CASSLAGARYNEQFF. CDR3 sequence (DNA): TGTGCCAGCAGTTTGGCGGGGGCTAGGTATAATGAGCAGTTCTTC.